A single sample is the source of the 29 T cell receptor beta chains below, sequenced in a study of vaccination and CD4 T cells after COVID-19. Treatment denoted: roughly 10-day PBMC culture with coronavirus spike peptide pools or control peptides (ViraFEST assay). The collection of CD4+ T cells from the unexposed donor took place before the COVID-19 pandemic (2011-2018). Researchers used the Oncomine TCR Beta short-read assay to sequence DNA from cultured CD4+ T cells. Genomic DNA was taken out of cultured CD4+ T cells by extraction. TCRdb redid the calling of the PCR reads with MiXCR, one entry per CDR3 protein. The sample contains some 8,600 distinct CDR3 sequences, around 34% of which appear only once. No cognate antigen is known for these TCRs. Sequencing input: CD4+ T cells from blood, cultured in vitro. These receptor sequences come from a human donor in good health.

In this sample, this clonotype turned up a few times. This chain uses TRBV20-1 with TRBJ2-3; D uncertain. The V and J ends lost 6 bases and 1 base respectively, with 14 bases between them. In germline, CDR1 is DFQATT, CDR2 SNEGSKA (reference sequence). This CDR3 region has 14 residues. The CDR3 DNA reads as TGCAGTGCCCTTGCCCCAGAGGGCACAGATACGCAGTATTTT. Its translation: CSALAPEGTDTQYF.

CDR3 bases: TGCAGTGCCCCGAGCGGGGTCTCCTACGAGCAGTACTTC. The encoded protein is CSAPSGVSYEQYF. The chain carries TRBV20-1 and TRBJ2-7, with 7 bases aligning to TRBD2. V lost 6 bases, J lost 0 bases, and 5 bases stayed unmatched. The CDR3 has 13 amino acids. Germline V gene sequence: CDR1 DFQATT, CDR2 SNEGSKA (reference sequence).

The sample holds a few counts of this clonotype. J is TRBJ1-1 and V is TRBV6-2 or TRBV6-3; the D is unclear. Trimming took 7 bases from V and 3 from J, leaving 12 bases between them. The CDR3 is 13 amino acids. Germline CDR1 MNHEY, CDR2 SVGEGT. This CDR3 is CASNMPSYTEAFF. The CDR3 bases are TGTGCCAGCAATATGCCCAGTTACACTGAAGCTTTCTTT.

The CDR3 is CASSETALSYNEQFF. DNA of the CDR3: TGTGCCAGTAGTGAGACCGCCCTCTCCTACAATGAGCAGTTCTTC. V usage is TRBV19 and J usage is TRBJ2-1; D is uncertain. The CDR3 contains 15 residues. V was clipped by 5 bases and J by 0 bases, with 11 bases between them. Germline CDR1 is LNHDA and CDR2 is SQIVND (reference sequence). Complete variable domain (other parts from reference TRBV19 and TRBJ2-1): DGGITQSPKYLFRKEGQNVTLSCEQNLNHDAMYWYRQDPGQGLRLIYYSQIVNDFQKGDIAEGYSVSREKKESFPLTVTSAQKNPTAFYLCASSETALSYNEQFFGPGTRLTVL.

This chain joins TRBV7-2 and TRBJ1-1, with 7 bases fitting TRBD1. The CDR3 is made up of 15 amino acids. V was pared by 5 bases and J by 0 bases, with 6 bases of the junction left unmatched. Germline CDR1 is SGHTA and CDR2 is FQGNSA. The CDR3 sequence is CASSIFGTVNTEAFF. The CDR3 region has the DNA TGTGCCAGCAGCATCTTCGGGACAGTGAACACTGAAGCTTTCTTT.

The chain is built from TRBV11-1 and TRBJ2-1; D not certain. The CDR3 extends over 16 amino acids. Germline V CDR1 and CDR2: SGHAT, FQDESV (reference sequence). V lost 1 base and J lost 0, with 10 bases in between. The DNA for the CDR3 is TGTGCCAGCAGCTTAGAACCTCCATCCTCCTACAATGAGCAGTTCTTC. Translating it yields CASSLEPPSSYNEQFF.

This clonotype was counted between two and nine times. This chain links TRBV11-2 with TRBJ1-2, with D unresolved. Deletions cut 4 bases from V and 0 bases from J, with 15 bases between. The CDR3 extends over 16 amino acids. Germline V gives CDR1 SGHAT, CDR2 FQNNGV. This CDR3 is CASSSPRGLTNYGYTF. As DNA, the CDR3 is TGTGCCAGCAGCTCCCCCCGCGGCCTCACTAACTATGGCTACACCTTC.

This chain connects TRBV20-1 to TRBJ2-1, with D tentatively TRBD1 or TRBD2 (5 bases each). The CDR3 runs to 10 residues. Germline V gene lookup returns CDR1 DFQATT and CDR2 SNEGSKA (reference sequence). The CDR3 region has the DNA TGCAGCCCGAGGGGCAATGAGCAGTTCTTC. The encoded protein is CSPRGNEQFF.

The rearrangement links TRBV2 to TRBJ2-5; TRBD2 aligns across 11 bases. CDR1 SNHLY and CDR2 FYNNEI come from the germline V gene. Germline trimming cut 6 bases from V and 10 bases from J; bases unmatched to any gene: 13. The CDR3 covers 15 residues. The CDR3 region has the DNA TGTGCCAGCAGGGGAGGACTAGCGGGTTTCGGCGACCAGTACTTC. It yields the protein CASRGGLAGFGDQYF.

This clonotype was detected a few times. The V call is TRBV15, the J call TRBJ1-2; TRBD1 matches at 10 bases. Losses at the gene ends were 1 base for V and 3 bases for J; bases not matched to a gene: 8. The CDR3 runs to 17 residues. Germline CDR1 and CDR2: LNHNV and YYDKDF (reference sequence). The CDR3 loop reads CATSRVLTGGADYGYTF. The DNA of the CDR3 is TGTGCCACCAGCAGAGTATTGACAGGGGGCGCGGACTATGGCTACACCTTC.

This chain connects TRBV11-2 to TRBJ2-7; 10 bases are a match to TRBD2. The CDR3 length is 18 residues. V dropped 1 base and J dropped 0; count of bases not matched to a gene: 9. Germline lookup yields CDR1 SGHAT and CDR2 FQNNGV. The CDR3 here is CASSLGRILAGASYEQYF. The CDR3 DNA is TGTGCCAGCAGCTTAGGGCGCATTCTAGCGGGGGCCTCCTACGAGCAGTACTTC.

The rearrangement uses TRBV6-4 and TRBJ2-3, with 10 bases matching TRBD2. V was pared by 3 bases and J by 1 base, with 4 bases of the junction left unmatched. CDR1 and CDR2 (germline): MRHNA, SNTAGT. The CDR3 spans 16 residues. The CDR3 region has the DNA TGTGCCAGCAGTGATCAAGCGGGAGGGGGCACAGATACGCAGTATTTT. Residues: CASSDQAGGGTDTQYF.

The chain recombines TRBV18 with TRBJ2-7, with TRBD1 identical over 7 bases. CDR1 and CDR2 from the germline V gene are KGHSH and LQKENI. Trimming cost V 2 bases and J 6 bases; bases outside gene matches: 7. CDR3 size: 14 residues. CDR3 sequence: CASSPVATGTEQYF. As DNA, the CDR3 is TGTGCCAGCTCACCAGTCGCGACAGGGACCGAGCAGTACTTC. Full variable domain (missing parts from reference TRBV18 and TRBJ2-7): NAGVMQNPRHLVRRRGQEARLRCSPMKGHSHVYWYRQLPEEGLKFMVYLQKENIIDESGMPKERFSAEFPKEGPSILRIQQVVRGDSAAYFCASSPVATGTEQYFGPGTRLTVT.

By its share, this clonotype is medium-sized. The chain has TRBV6-2 or TRBV6-3 and TRBJ2-5; D perhaps matches TRBD1 (7 bases). This CDR3 has 15 amino acids. V shed 6 bases and J shed 3 bases, with 17 bases lying between them. Germline CDR1 and CDR2: MNHEY and SVGEGT. The CDR3 loop is CASSTAQGGKETQYF. Here the CDR3 DNA reads TGTGCCAGCAGCACCGCTCAGGGGGGTAAAGAGACCCAGTACTTC.

The table lists this clonotype with a few counts. The rearrangement joins TRBV20-1 to TRBJ1-5; the match to TRBD1 covers 8 bases. Germline V lookup: CDR1 DFQATT, CDR2 SNEGSKA (reference sequence). This CDR3 is 14 amino acids long. V shed 2 bases, J shed 5 bases, and the junction held 5 bases outside the gene matches. CDR3 DNA sequence: TGCAGTGCTAGATCGGACAGGGACGATCAGCCCCAGCATTTT. Its protein is CSARSDRDDQPQHF.

The chain has TRBV28 and TRBJ2-7; perhaps TRBD1 as D (6 bases). V shed 3 bases and J shed 0 bases, with 9 bases lying between them. This CDR3 region has 14 residues. The germline CDR1 and CDR2 sequences are MDHEN and SYDVKM. The DNA of the CDR3 is TGTGCCAGCAGTTTTGGACAGTACTCCTACGAGCAGTACTTC. This gives the protein CASSFGQYSYEQYF.

This chain joins TRBV20-1 and TRBJ1-1; D remains ambiguous. Germline CDR1 DFQATT, CDR2 SNEGSKA (reference sequence). CDR3 size: 15 residues. Deletions cut 2 bases from V and 0 bases from J, with 13 bases between. CDR3 bases: TGCAGTGCTAGATCCGTGAGCCCCATGAACACTGAAGCTTTCTTT. This codes for CSARSVSPMNTEAFF.

The V gene is TRBV10-3, the J gene TRBJ1-5; 9 bases align to TRBD1. CDR1 and CDR2 (germline): ENHRY, SYGVKD. Trimming cost V 5 bases and J 5 bases; bases outside gene matches: 4. The CDR3 has 14 amino acids. The CDR3 coding sequence is TGTGCCATCAGTAGGGGGACAGGGCATCAGCCCCAGCATTTT. Amino acids: CAISRGTGHQPQHF.

This clonotype was counted a few times. V usage is TRBV2 and J usage is TRBJ1-1, with a possible D match to TRBD1 (5 bases). The CDR3 loop spans 13 amino acids. The germline V and J ends were trimmed by 3 bases and 5 bases, with 10 bases remaining between them. Germline V gene lookup returns CDR1 SNHLY and CDR2 FYNNEI. The CDR3, as DNA: TGTGCCAGCAGTGACAGGGAGGAAACTGAAGCTTTCTTT. This sequence encodes CASSDREETEAFF.

There are a few counts of this clonotype. This sequence joins TRBV14 and TRBJ1-1, with unresolved D. Trimming cost V 4 bases and J 2 bases, with 5 bases left between them. CDR1 and CDR2 (germline): SGHDN, FVKESK. This CDR3 is 12 amino acids long. The CDR3 sequence is CASSRTNTEAFF. CDR3 DNA: TGTGCCAGCAGCCGGACCAACACTGAAGCTTTCTTT.

The V call is TRBV4-3, the J call TRBJ2-6; D may be TRBD1 (5 bases). V lost 0 bases and J lost 2, with 11 bases in between. The CDR3 loop spans 17 amino acids. CDR1 and CDR2 from the germline V gene are LGHNA and YSLEER. CDR3: CASSQESRAAGANVLTF. The CDR3 bases are TGCGCCAGCAGCCAAGAAAGCAGGGCGGCTGGGGCCAACGTCCTGACTTTC.

This clonotype was observed a handful of times. The V and J genes are TRBV24-1 and TRBJ1-2; D remains unclear. Trimming took 1 base from V and 8 from J, leaving 25 bases between them. In germline, CDR1 is KGHDR, CDR2 SFDVKD. The CDR3 loop spans 18 amino acids. This chain's CDR3 is CATSDFGRGHLSGGGYTF. In DNA form, the CDR3 reads TGTGCCACCAGTGATTTCGGCAGAGGTCATCTGTCGGGCGGGGGCTACACCTTC.

A word on this clonotype: The junction departs from the called germline gene at one end, perhaps through a read error. This sequence joins TRBV20-1 and TRBJ2-3; D gene uncertain. CDR1 and CDR2 (germline): DFQATT, SNEGSKA (reference sequence). The length of the CDR3 is 10 residues. The CDR3 loop reads CSARDVDLVF. CDR3 bases: TGCAGTGCTAGAGATGTGGACCTCGTTTTT.

This clonotype was observed a handful of times. The chain employs TRBV29-1 and TRBJ1-2, with D possibly being TRBD1 (5 bases). Germline V lookup: CDR1 SQVTM, CDR2 ANQGSEA. V was clipped by 4 bases and J by 3 bases, with 12 bases between them. The CDR3 has 13 amino acids. CDR3 in DNA: TGCAGCGTTGGAAAGGGGACGGACTATGGCTACACCTTC. Translation gives CSVGKGTDYGYTF.

The V gene is TRBV6-1, the J gene TRBJ2-3, with 10 bases matching TRBD1. The junction had 8 bases not matched to a gene; V was cut back by 5 bases and J by 3 bases. Germline loops: CDR1 MNHNS, CDR2 SASEGT. The CDR3 covers 16 residues. DNA for the CDR3: TGTGCCAGCAGTCCCCCGGACAGGGGGTTGACAGATACGCAGTATTTT. Translating it yields CASSPPDRGLTDTQYF.

This clonotype has only a few counts. The chain combines TRBV28 with TRBJ2-7; no reliable D call. Germline-derived CDR1 and CDR2 are MDHEN and SYDVKM. Trimming left V 6 bases short and J 3 bases short, with 12 bases between. This CDR3 is built from 13 residues. CDR3 protein: CASSPRQLYEQYF. The CDR3 region has the DNA TGTGCCAGCAGCCCCCGGCAGCTCTACGAGCAGTACTTC.

The chain employs TRBV27 and TRBJ1-1; no definite D call. CDR3 size: 16 residues. Germline CDR1 is MNHEY and CDR2 is SMNVEV (reference sequence). Trimming took 5 bases from V and 1 from J, leaving 17 bases between them. CDR3 coding DNA: TGTGCCAGCAGTCCAGACTTCCCCCCGGGGAACACTGAAGCTTTCTTT. Translated, it gives CASSPDFPPGNTEAFF.

A few counts support this clonotype. The CDR3 coding sequence is TGTGCCAGCAGCCCAGGGACAGGGGCCCATGGCTACACCTTC. Its translation is CASSPGTGAHGYTF. The chain joins TRBV7-9 to TRBJ1-2, with 10 nucleotides matching TRBD1. This CDR3 has 14 residues. In germline, CDR1 is SEHNR, CDR2 FQNEAQ (reference sequence). J was trimmed by 6 bases and V by 5 bases; bases with no gene match: 6.

This clonotype has only a few counts. V is TRBV6-1 and J is TRBJ2-3; 7 nucleotides agree with TRBD2. With 6 bases clipped from V and 5 bases from J, the junction kept 5 bases outside the gene matches. The CDR3 has 13 residues. CDR1 is MNHNS and CDR2 is SASEGT in the germline V gene. In DNA form, the CDR3 reads TGTGCCAGCAGCCCTCCGGGGGGAGATACGCAGTATTTT. This gives the protein CASSPPGGDTQYF.